The T cell receptor (beta chain) described here comes from a study of blood T cell repertoires in COVID-19. Germline V CDR1 and CDR2: MDHEN, SYDVKM. The CDR3 extends over 15 amino acids. The V segment lost 3 bases and the J segment 4 bases; nucleotides outside the gene matches: 6. Clones were read by immunoSEQ multiplex PCR, and TCRdb kept only the in-frame ones, dropping some. The sample shows around 130,000 clones, around 86% of them seen only once. This clone was seen once. This clonotype was sampled from a woman in her forties or fifties who had recovered from COVID-19. The sample consisted of peripheral blood. V gene TRBV28 combines with J gene TRBJ1-5; the match to TRBD1 covers 7 bases. The CDR3 sequence is CASSFTPGGNQPQHF. The CDR3 region has the DNA TGTGCCAGCAGTTTCACCCCAGGGGGGAATCAGCCCCAGCATTTT.